This T cell receptor beta chain was sequenced during a study of T-cell memory formation after mild COVID-19. As for the study in general: TCR clusters largely stayed donor specific. General study findings and limits: Researchers found some responding clones in pre-infection memory, a sign that cross-reactive memory joined.

Germline loops: CDR1 MNHEY, CDR2 SVGAGI. The trim removed 5 bases at V and 0 bases at J, leaving 16 bases unmatched. This CDR3 contains 19 residues. This clonotype was found a few times. The target antigen is unknown. Constant-segment primers served in 5'RACE that generated TCR alpha and TCR beta cDNA libraries bearing sample barcodes and UMIs. TCRdb passed the 5' RACE reads through MiXCR, listing each CDR3 protein once. In the table there are approximately 490,000 distinct CDR3 sequences, about a fifth of which are singletons. The sequenced sample was PBMCs or a T cell subset sorted from them (not recorded which). V gene TRBV6-5 combines with J gene TRBJ2-4; 7 bases agree with TRBD1. The TCR originated in an adult woman who had mild COVID-19 (a few samples of this study predate the infection). Cell type and time point are not known. The CDR3 protein is CASSPFPGQGGLAKNIQYF. In DNA, the CDR3 is TGTGCCAGCAGTCCTTTTCCGGGACAAGGGGGCCTAGCCAAAAACATTCAGTACTTC.